These T cell receptor beta chains were read from a single sample in a study of CD8+ T cells in alopecia areata. Sequencing was performed with immunoSEQ multiplex PCR; in TCRdb, only in-frame clones are kept and a portion is missing. The data hold tens of thousands of clones, with 45% to 60% observed a single time. The specimen was NKG2D-high CD8+ T cells sorted from blood. The source of these receptors is a human donor with alopecia areata. Both conserved end residues are part of each CDR3. D genes are given only for firm matches. The size field is filled for only some rows; it gives once, few, many or a size class.

clone size	D gene	V gene	J gene	CDR3 DNA	CDR3 protein
-	TRBD2	TRBV29-1	TRBJ2-1	TGCAGCGTTGGGAGCGGGAGGCTCTATGAGCAGTTCTTC	CSVGSGRLYEQFF
-	-	TRBV29-1	TRBJ1-1	TGCAGCGTTGCGGACGGGAACACTGAAGCTTTCTTT	CSVADGNTEAFF
-	-	TRBV5-1	TRBJ1-1	TGCGCCAGCAGCTTTATAAGGATTTCGGCGGGCGCTTTCTTT	CASSFIRISAGAFF
-	-	TRBV28	TRBJ2-7	TGTGCCAGCAGAAATACAGGGTCCTACGAGCAGTACTTC	CASRNTGSYEQYF
once	-	TRBV4-1	TRBJ2-1	TGCGCCAGCAGCCAAAACCGGGACGTAGGGCGCGGTTTAGAGTTCTTC	CASSQNRDVGRGLEFF
-	TRBD2	TRBV9	TRBJ2-5	TGTGCCAGCAGCGGTGCGGGAGCACAAGAGACCCAGTACTTC	CASSGAGAQETQYF
-	-	TRBV28	TRBJ2-7	TGTGCCAGCAGCGAGGGAGCCTACGAGCAGTACTTC	CASSEGAYEQYF
few	TRBD2	TRBV5-4	TRBJ2-1	TGTGCCAGCAGCCCCCCTGGACTAGCCGTCAATGAGCAGTTCTTC	CASSPPGLAVNEQFF
-	-	TRBV29-1	TRBJ2-7	TGCAGCGCAAAGACCGGAGACTCCTACGAGCAGTACTTC	CSAKTGDSYEQYF
-	-	TRBV2	TRBJ1-5	TGTGCCAGCGCAATATACCAGGGCACATCGAGCAATCAGCCCCAGCATTTT	CASAIYQGTSSNQPQHF
-	TRBD1	TRBV12-5	TRBJ1-1	TGTGCTAGTGCCCAGACAGGGGGCAGGAGTGAAGCTTTCTTT	CASAQTGGRSEAFF
-	TRBD2	TRBV6-5	TRBJ2-1	TGTGCCAGCAGTGCTGGGACTACCAATGAGCAGTTCTTC	CASSAGTTNEQFF
-	-	TRBV27	TRBJ2-7	TGTGCCAGCAGTTCGGGCGGCTACGAGCAGTACTTC	CASSSGGYEQYF
once	TRBD1	TRBV30	TRBJ1-1	TGTGCCTGGAGCGGACCGGAGGGACAGCTTATGAACACTGAAGCTTTCTTT	CAWSGPEGQLMNTEAFF
-	-	TRBV29-1	TRBJ1-1	TGCAGCGTTGAATTCCGGGGGCGAGGAGCGGTGGGGGAAGCTTTCTTT	CSVEFRGRGAVGEAFF
-	TRBD2	TRBV27	TRBJ2-1	TGTGCCAGCAGTTCCGGGACTAGCGGGCTAAATGAGCAGTTCTTC	CASSSGTSGLNEQFF
-	TRBD2	TRBV29-1	TRBJ2-7	TGCAGCGTTGCGGGGGGTGAAATGGCCTACGAGCAGTACTTC	CSVAGGEMAYEQYF